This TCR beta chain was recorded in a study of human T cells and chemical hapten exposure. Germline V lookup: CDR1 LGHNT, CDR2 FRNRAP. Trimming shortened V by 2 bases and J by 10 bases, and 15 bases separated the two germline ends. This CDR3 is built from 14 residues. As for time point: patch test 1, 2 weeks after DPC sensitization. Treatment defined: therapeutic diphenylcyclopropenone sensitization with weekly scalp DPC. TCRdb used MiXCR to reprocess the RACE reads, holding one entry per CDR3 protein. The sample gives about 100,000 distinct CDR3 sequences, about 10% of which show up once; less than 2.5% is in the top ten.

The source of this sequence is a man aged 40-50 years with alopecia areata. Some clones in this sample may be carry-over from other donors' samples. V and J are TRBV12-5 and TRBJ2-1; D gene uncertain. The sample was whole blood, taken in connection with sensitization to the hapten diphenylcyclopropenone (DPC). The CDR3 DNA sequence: TGTGCTAGTGGTTTGTATCCTGAATCCTTGGAGCAGTTCTTC. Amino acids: CASGLYPESLEQFF.